A selection of T cell receptor beta chains follows, all from one sample in a study of cytomegalovirus exposure and HLA in healthy donors. Profiling relied on immunoSEQ multiplex PCR, and the TCRdb table lists in-frame clones only, not all of them. The sample lists 150,000 to 160,000 clones, approximately 85% occurring once. The material sequenced was PBMCs. Receptor source: a woman aged 18-29 years in good health and CMV-seronegative. CDR3s include the opening cysteine and the closing phenylalanine or tryptophan. A D gene is named only where the DNA matches it firmly.

v_gene	j_gene	d_gene	CDR3aa	CDR3nt
TRBV19	TRBJ2-2	TRBD2	CASSILAGGRKAGELFF	TGTGCCAGTAGTATCCTAGCGGGAGGGCGAAAGGCCGGGGAGCTGTTTTTT
TRBV9	TRBJ2-6	.	CASITSRGANVLTF	TGTGCCAGCATCACGTCGCGTGGGGCCAACGTCCTGACTTTC
TRBV7-8	TRBJ2-7	.	CASSPERVNYEQYF	TGTGCCAGCAGCCCGGAACGGGTCAACTACGAGCAGTACTTC
TRBV7-2	TRBJ2-2	TRBD1	CASSPGQGASGELFF	TGTGCCAGCAGCCCTGGACAGGGGGCATCCGGGGAGCTGTTTTTT
TRBV21-1	TRBJ1-2	.	CASSTDTRGGYTF	TGTGCCAGCAGCACCGACACCAGGGGTGGCTACACCTTC
TRBV25-1	TRBJ2-3	TRBD2	CASGLGGDSADTQYF	TGTGCCAGCGGTTTGGGGGGGGATAGCGCAGATACGCAGTATTTT
TRBV27	TRBJ1-4	.	CASSVRFATNEKLFF	TGTGCCAGCAGTGTCAGGTTCGCAACTAATGAAAAACTGTTTTTT
TRBV7-9	TRBJ1-1	.	CASSLARPGWSTEAFF	TGTGCCAGCAGCTTAGCGCGTCCGGGTTGGAGCACTGAAGCTTTCTTT
TRBV5-1	TRBJ2-4	TRBD1	CASSLDAGGRNIQYF	TGCGCCAGCAGCTTGGATGCAGGGGGCAGGAACATTCAGTACTTC
TRBV9	TRBJ2-1	TRBD2	CASTPREGDRNEQFF	TGTGCCAGCACCCCCCGGGAGGGGGATAGGAATGAGCAGTTCTTC